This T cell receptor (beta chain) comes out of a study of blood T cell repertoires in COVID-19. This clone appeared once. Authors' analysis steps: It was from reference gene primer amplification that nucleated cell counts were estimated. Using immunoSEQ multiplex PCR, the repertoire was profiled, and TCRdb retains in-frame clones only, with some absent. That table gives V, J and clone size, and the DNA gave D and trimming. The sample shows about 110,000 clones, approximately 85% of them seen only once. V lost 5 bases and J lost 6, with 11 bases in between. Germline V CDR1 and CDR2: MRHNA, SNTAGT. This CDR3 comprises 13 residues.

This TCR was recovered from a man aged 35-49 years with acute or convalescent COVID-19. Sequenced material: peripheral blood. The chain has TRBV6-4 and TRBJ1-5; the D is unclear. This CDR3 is CASSREGGQPQHF. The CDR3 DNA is TGTGCCAGCAGTAGGGAGGGAGGTCAGCCCCAGCATTTT.